The 17 T cell receptor beta chains in this list originate from one sample, sequenced in a study of PD-1 blockade in classical Hodgkin lymphoma (dated by TCRdb to about 2020). The library was generated by the immunoSEQ multiplex PCR assay. Not all clones reach the TCRdb copy of this immuneACCESS table, which keeps in-frame sequences only. Checked studies attribute under half of the gap to unresolved V genes and leave the rest unexplained. Recorded for this sample are some 65,000 clones; about two thirds of them occurred a single time. The ten largest clones capture approximately 9.9% of the sample. This specimen's time point label, interpreted: cycle 2 day 1 (C2D1) of nivolumab. Every trial patient had relapsed following autologous stem cell transplantation, and prior brentuximab vedotin exposure was what differed among cohorts A, B and C. This specimen was peripheral blood mononuclear cells (PBMCs), taken before the second cycle of nivolumab. The receptors here all came from a human donor with classical Hodgkin lymphoma.

The rearrangement joins TRBV6-6 to TRBJ1-2, with a possible D match to TRBD1 (6 bases). The CDR3 runs to 14 residues. CDR1 and CDR2 from the germline V gene are MNHNY and SVGAGI (reference sequence). Trimming removed 8 bases at V and 4 bases at J, with 17 bases between. The CDR3 loop reads CASRRGGEFYGYTF. DNA for the CDR3: TGTGCCAGCCGGAGAGGGGGGGAATTCTATGGCTACACCTTC.

This chain joins TRBV12-5 and TRBJ1-1, with D hard to call. V was pared by 7 bases and J by 7 bases, with 19 bases between. Germline lookup yields CDR1 LGHNT and CDR2 FRNRAP. This CDR3 spans 14 amino acids. This CDR3 is CASAHGLGMVEAFF. The CDR3 region has the DNA TGTGCTAGTGCCCATGGGTTGGGGATGGTTGAAGCTTTCTTT.

The chain carries TRBV30 and TRBJ1-2; the D gene is possibly TRBD1 (6 bases). Germline-derived CDR1 and CDR2 are GTSNPN and SVGIG (reference sequence). Trimming pared 4 bases from V and 1 base from J, leaving 10 bases between. This CDR3 comprises 13 residues. CDR3 loop: CAWTQGINYGYTF. For the CDR3, the DNA is TGTGCCTGGACTCAGGGGATTAACTATGGCTACACCTTC. Drawing the rest from reference TRBV30 and TRBJ1-2, the complete variable domain is SQTIHQWPATLVQPVGSPLSLECTVEGTSNPNLYWYRQAAGRGLQLLFYSVGIGQISSEVPQNLSASRPQDRQFILSSKKLLLSDSGFYLCAWTQGINYGYTFGSGTRLTVV.

This clone was seen a few times. The genes are TRBV5-1 and TRBJ2-3, with 8 bases aligning to TRBD1. CDR3 length equals 16 residues. J gave up 3 bases and V 3 bases, and 9 bases lay outside the gene matches. Germline values: CDR1 SGHRS, CDR2 YFSETQ. The CDR3 here is CASSWTGTVGTDTQYF. The CDR3 DNA follows: TGCGCCAGCAGCTGGACAGGGACGGTGGGGACAGATACGCAGTATTTT.

The chain couples TRBV27 to TRBJ1-1; D call uncertain. This CDR3 region has 15 residues. The germline V gene has CDR1 MNHEY and CDR2 SMNVEV (reference sequence). The V end lost 5 bases, the J end lost 2 bases, and 15 bases lay between the germline ends. CDR3 nucleotides: TGTGCCAGCAGTCCCTATAAACAGAGAAACACTGAAGCTTTCTTT. Protein sequence: CASSPYKQRNTEAFF.

For this clone: Different DNA sequences within this sample yield the same CDR3. J is TRBJ1-4 and V is TRBV5-1; a possible D gene is TRBD1 (5 bases). The germline V and J ends were trimmed by 3 bases and 4 bases, with 10 bases remaining between them. CDR3 length: 14 amino acids. Germline assignment: CDR1 SGHRS and CDR2 YFSETQ. CDR3 amino acids: CASSSTGINEKLFF. CDR3 sequence (DNA): TGCGCCAGCAGCTCTACAGGTATTAATGAAAAACTGTTTTTT.

The V call is TRBV2, the J call TRBJ1-2; the D is unclear. The CDR3 is 13 amino acids. Between the trimmed V and J ends, which lost 5 bases and 5 bases, there was a span of 12 bases. Germline V gene lookup returns CDR1 SNHLY and CDR2 FYNNEI. CDR3 DNA sequence: TGTGCCAGCAGTTATCAGTCGGGGTATGGCTACACCTTC. It translates to CASSYQSGYGYTF.

J is TRBJ1-5 and V is TRBV18; D gene ambiguous. CDR3 length: 16 amino acids. The germline V gene has CDR1 KGHSH and CDR2 LQKENI. V shed 1 base and J shed 0 bases, with 10 bases lying between them. The CDR3 here is CASSPQAPYSNQPQHF. In DNA, the CDR3 is TGTGCCAGCTCACCACAGGCTCCATATAGCAATCAGCCCCAGCATTTT.

The CDR3 loop reads CASSLTGQTYEQYF. CDR3 in DNA: TGTGCCAGCAGTTTAACAGGGCAAACCTACGAGCAGTACTTC. The chain recombines TRBV27 with TRBJ2-5; a possible D gene is TRBD1 (6 bases). The J call may be in error: the DNA end matches TRBJ2-7 better. The CDR3 length is 14 residues. Per the germline V gene, CDR1 is MNHEY and CDR2 is SMNVEV (reference sequence).

In this sample, this clone turned up a few times. V is TRBV29-1 and J is TRBJ2-3; D call uncertain. The CDR3 consists of 15 residues. The germline V gene encodes CDR1 SQVTM and CDR2 ANQGSEA. Trimming pared 3 bases from V and 1 base from J, leaving 14 bases between. This CDR3 reads CSVDALPGGTDTQYF. The CDR3 nucleotides read TGCAGCGTTGACGCTCTGCCTGGCGGCACAGATACGCAGTATTTT.

This chain uses TRBV7-8 with TRBJ1-2, with 8 bases matching TRBD1. The CDR3 length is 14 residues. The germline CDR1 and CDR2 sequences are SGHVS and FQNEAQ. J was trimmed by 5 bases and V by 5 bases; bases with no gene match: 7. In nucleotides, the CDR3 is TGTGCCAGCAGCACTACGAGGACAGGGTATGGCTACACCTTC. This codes for CASSTTRTGYGYTF. The complete variable domain, with remaining parts taken from reference TRBV7-8 and TRBJ1-2, reads GAGVSQSPRYKVAKRGQDVALRCDPISGHVSLFWYQQALGQGPEFLTYFQNEAQLDKSGLPSDRFFAERPEGSVSTLKIQRTQQEDSAVYLCASSTTRTGYGYTFGSGTRLTVV.

The chain is built from TRBV13 and TRBJ1-1, with TRBD1 matching over 7 bases. CDR3 length: 13 residues. Trimming at V came to 6 bases and at J to 5 bases, leaving 6 bases not matched to a gene. Germline V gene data show CDR1 as PRHDT and CDR2 as FYEKMQ (reference sequence). The CDR3 coding sequence is TGTGCCAGCAGAGACAGGGAGGGAACTGAAGCTTTCTTT. Residues: CASRDREGTEAFF.

This chain joins TRBV7-9 and TRBJ1-1; D gene ambiguous. From germline, CDR1 is SEHNR and CDR2 FQNEAQ (reference sequence). This CDR3 contains 15 residues. Deletions cut 0 bases from V and 1 base from J, with 9 bases between. In DNA, the CDR3 is TGTGCCAGCAGCTTAGCGGAGGTTTCGAACACTGAAGCTTTCTTT. Translated: CASSLAEVSNTEAFF.

This chain links TRBV7-3 with TRBJ2-1; the match to TRBD2 covers 7 bases. In germline, CDR1 is SGHTA, CDR2 FQGTGA. CDR3 length equals 15 residues. Trimming took 5 bases from V and 3 from J; bases not matched to a gene: 7. The CDR3 sequence: CASSHRAGDYNEQFF. CDR3 coding DNA: TGTGCCAGCAGCCATCGGGCGGGAGACTACAATGAGCAGTTCTTC.

The rearrangement links TRBV6-1 to TRBJ2-3, with TRBD2 matching 8 bases. This CDR3 spans 17 amino acids. V was pared by 2 bases and J by 0 bases, with 7 bases of the junction left unmatched. Per germline, CDR1 MNHNS and CDR2 SASEGT. The CDR3 DNA reads TGTGCCAGCAGTGAACGGCTTAGCGGGATGAGCACAGATACGCAGTATTTT. Its protein is CASSERLSGMSTDTQYF.

This clone was observed once. The junction shows a germline mismatch at one end, possibly a read error. The chain carries TRBV28 and TRBJ2-6; no firm D call. The CDR3 loop spans 15 amino acids. Germline V gene data show CDR1 as MDHEN and CDR2 as SYDVKM. Written as DNA, the CDR3 is TGTGCCAGCAGCTTATCGCCCGCTGGGGCCAACGTCCTGACTTTC. It translates to CASSLSPAGANVLTF.

The V gene is TRBV18, the J gene TRBJ1-5; D ambiguous. CDR3 length: 14 residues. Germline values: CDR1 KGHSH, CDR2 LQKENI. Trimming stripped 2 bases from V and 1 base from J, with 6 bases between. This CDR3 reads CASSPSQSNQPQHF. The CDR3, as DNA: TGTGCCAGCTCACCAAGTCAGAGCAATCAGCCCCAGCATTTT.